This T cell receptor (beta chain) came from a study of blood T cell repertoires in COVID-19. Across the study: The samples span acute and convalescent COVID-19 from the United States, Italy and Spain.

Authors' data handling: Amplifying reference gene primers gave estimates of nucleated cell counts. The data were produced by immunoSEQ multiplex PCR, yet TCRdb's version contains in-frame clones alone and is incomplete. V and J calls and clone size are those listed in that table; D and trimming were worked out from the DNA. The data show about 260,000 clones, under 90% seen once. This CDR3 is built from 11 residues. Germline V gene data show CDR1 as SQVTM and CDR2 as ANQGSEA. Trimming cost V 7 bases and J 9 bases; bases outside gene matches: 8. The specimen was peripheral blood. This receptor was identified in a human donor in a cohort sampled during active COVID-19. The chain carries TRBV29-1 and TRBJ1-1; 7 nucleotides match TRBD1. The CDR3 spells CSGGDRKKAFF. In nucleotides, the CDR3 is TGCAGCGGGGGGGACAGAAAAAAAGCTTTCTTT.